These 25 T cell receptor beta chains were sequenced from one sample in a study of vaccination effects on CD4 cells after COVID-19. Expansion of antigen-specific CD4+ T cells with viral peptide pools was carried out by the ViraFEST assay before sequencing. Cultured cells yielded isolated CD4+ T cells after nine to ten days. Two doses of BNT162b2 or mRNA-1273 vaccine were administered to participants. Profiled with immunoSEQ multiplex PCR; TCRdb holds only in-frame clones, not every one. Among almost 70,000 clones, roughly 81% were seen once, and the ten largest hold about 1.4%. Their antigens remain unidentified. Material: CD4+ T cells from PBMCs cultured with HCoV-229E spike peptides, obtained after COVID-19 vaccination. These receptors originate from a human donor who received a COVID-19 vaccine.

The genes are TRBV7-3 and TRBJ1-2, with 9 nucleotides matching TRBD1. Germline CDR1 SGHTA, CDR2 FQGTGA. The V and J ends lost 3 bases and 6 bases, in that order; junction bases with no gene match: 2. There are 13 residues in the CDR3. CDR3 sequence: CASSFTGGNGYTF. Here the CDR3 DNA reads TGTGCCAGCAGCTTCACAGGGGGCAATGGCTACACCTTC.

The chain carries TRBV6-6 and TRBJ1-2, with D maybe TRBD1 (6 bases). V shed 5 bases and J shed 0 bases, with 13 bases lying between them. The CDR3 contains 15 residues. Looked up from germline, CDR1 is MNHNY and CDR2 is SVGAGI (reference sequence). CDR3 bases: TGTGCCAGCAGTACCCAAGGGGGGTCTAACTATGGCTACACCTTC. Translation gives CASSTQGGSNYGYTF.

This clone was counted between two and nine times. CDR3 in amino acids: CASSQVGGWDGYTF. In nucleotides, the CDR3 is TGTGCCAGCAGCCAAGTGGGGGGATGGGATGGCTACACCTTC. The chain couples TRBV3-1 (or the pseudogene TRBV3-2) to TRBJ1-2; the D gene is possibly TRBD1 (5 bases). The length of the CDR3 is 14 residues. Between the trimmed V and J ends, which lost 1 base and 6 bases, there was a span of 12 bases. Germline-derived CDR1 and CDR2 are LGHDT and YNNKEL (reference sequence).

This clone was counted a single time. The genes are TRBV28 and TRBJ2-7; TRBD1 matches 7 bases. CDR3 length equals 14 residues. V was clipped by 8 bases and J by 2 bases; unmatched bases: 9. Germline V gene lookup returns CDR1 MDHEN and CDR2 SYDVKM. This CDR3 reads CASRRGSAAYEQYV. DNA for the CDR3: TGTGCCAGCCGCAGGGGGTCAGCGGCCTACGAGCAGTACGTC.

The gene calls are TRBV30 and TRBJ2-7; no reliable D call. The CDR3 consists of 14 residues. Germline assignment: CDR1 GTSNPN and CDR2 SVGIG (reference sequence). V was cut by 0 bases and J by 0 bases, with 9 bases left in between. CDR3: CAWSVHTSSYEQYV. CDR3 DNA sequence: TGTGCCTGGAGTGTACATACGAGCTCCTACGAGCAGTACGTC.

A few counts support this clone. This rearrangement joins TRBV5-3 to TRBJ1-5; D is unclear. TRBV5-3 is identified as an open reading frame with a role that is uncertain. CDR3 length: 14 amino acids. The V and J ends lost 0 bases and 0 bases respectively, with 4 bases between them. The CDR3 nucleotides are TGTGCCAGAAGCTTGGGTTATAGCAATCAGCCCCAGCATTTT. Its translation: CARSLGYSNQPQHF.

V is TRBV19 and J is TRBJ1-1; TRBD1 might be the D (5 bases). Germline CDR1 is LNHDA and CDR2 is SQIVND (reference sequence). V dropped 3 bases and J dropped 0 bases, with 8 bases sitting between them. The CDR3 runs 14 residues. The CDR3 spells CASSMGVLNTEAFF. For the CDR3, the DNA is TGTGCCAGTAGTATGGGGGTTTTGAACACTGAAGCTTTCTTT.

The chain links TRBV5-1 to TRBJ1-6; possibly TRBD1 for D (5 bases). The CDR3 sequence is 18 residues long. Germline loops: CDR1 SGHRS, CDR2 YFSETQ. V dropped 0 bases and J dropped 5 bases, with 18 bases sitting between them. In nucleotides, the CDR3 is TGCGCCAGCAGCTTGGGCCCCCAGGGCAGAGGACATAATTCACCCCTCCACTTT. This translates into CASSLGPQGRGHNSPLHF. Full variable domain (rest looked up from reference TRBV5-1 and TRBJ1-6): KAGVTQTPRYLIKTRGQQVTLSCSPISGHRSVSWYQQTPGQGLQFLFEYFSETQRNKGNFPGRFSGRQFSNSRSEMNVSTLELGDSALYLCASSLGPQGRGHNSPLHFGNGTRLTVT.

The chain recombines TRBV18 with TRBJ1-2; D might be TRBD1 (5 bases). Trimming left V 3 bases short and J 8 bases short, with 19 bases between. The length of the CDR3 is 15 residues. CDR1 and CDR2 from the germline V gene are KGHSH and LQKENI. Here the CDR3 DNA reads TGTGCCAGCTCACCTAGACAGAGGGAAGAGTTGGGCTACACCTTC. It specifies CASSPRQREELGYTF. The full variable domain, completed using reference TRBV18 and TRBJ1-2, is NAGVMQNPRHLVRRRGQEARLRCSPMKGHSHVYWYRQLPEEGLKFMVYLQKENIIDESGMPKERFSAEFPKEGPSILRIQQVVRGDSAAYFCASSPRQREELGYTFGSGTRLTVV.

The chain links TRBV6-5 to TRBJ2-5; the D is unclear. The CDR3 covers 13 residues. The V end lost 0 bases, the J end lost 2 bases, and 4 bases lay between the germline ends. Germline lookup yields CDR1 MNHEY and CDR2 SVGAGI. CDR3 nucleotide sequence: TGTGCCAGCAGTTACTCACAGCAAGAGACCCAGTACTTC. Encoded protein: CASSYSQQETQYF.

The CDR3 nucleotides read TGTGCCAGCAGTGGGAGGCAATCAGGGCCCTTAATAAATCAGCCCCAGCATTTT. It specifies CASSGRQSGPLINQPQHF. The chain has TRBV6-1 and TRBJ1-5, with TRBD1 as a possible D gene (5 bases). CDR1 is MNHNS and CDR2 is SASEGT in the germline V gene. The CDR3 contains 18 residues. Deletions cut 4 bases from V and 4 bases from J, with 23 bases between.

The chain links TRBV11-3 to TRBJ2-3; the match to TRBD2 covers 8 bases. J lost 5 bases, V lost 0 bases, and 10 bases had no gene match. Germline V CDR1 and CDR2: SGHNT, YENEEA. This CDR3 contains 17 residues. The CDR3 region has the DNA TGTGCCAGCAGCTTAGAAGGGTACCGGGGGGGCGGAGATACGCAGTATTTT. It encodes CASSLEGYRGGGDTQYF.

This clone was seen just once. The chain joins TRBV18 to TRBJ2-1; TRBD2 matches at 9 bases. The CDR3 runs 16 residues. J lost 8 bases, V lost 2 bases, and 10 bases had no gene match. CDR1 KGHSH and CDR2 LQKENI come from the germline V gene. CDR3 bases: TGTGCCAGCTCACCAACATGGGCGGGGGGGCAGGATGAGCAGTTCTTC. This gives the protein CASSPTWAGGQDEQFF.

The CDR3 DNA reads TGTGCCAGCTCCCTAAACAGGGGAGGTGAGACCCAGTACTTC. Its translation: CASSLNRGGETQYF. The chain combines TRBV18 with TRBJ2-5; D perhaps matches TRBD1 (7 bases). The CDR3 loop spans 14 amino acids. Trimming shortened V by 6 bases and J by 5 bases, and 16 bases separated the two germline ends. Germline CDR1 is KGHSH and CDR2 is LQKENI.

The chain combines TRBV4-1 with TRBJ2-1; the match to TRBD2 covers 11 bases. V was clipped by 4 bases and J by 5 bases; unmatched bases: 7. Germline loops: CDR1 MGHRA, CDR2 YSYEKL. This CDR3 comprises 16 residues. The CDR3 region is CASSRPLAGGNNEQFF. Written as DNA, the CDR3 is TGCGCCAGCAGCCGACCGCTAGCGGGGGGAAACAATGAGCAGTTCTTC.

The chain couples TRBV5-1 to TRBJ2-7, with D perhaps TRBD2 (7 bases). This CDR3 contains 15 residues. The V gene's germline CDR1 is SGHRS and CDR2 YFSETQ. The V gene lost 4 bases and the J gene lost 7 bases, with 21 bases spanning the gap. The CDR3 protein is CASSAGDNLLREQYV. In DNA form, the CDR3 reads TGCGCCAGCAGCGCGGGGGACAACCTCCTACGAGAGCAGTACGTC.

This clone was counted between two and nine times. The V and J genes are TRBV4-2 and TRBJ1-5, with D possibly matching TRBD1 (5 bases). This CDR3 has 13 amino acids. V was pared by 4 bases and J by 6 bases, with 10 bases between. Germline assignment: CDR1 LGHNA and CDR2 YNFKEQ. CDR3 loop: CASSLGGIQPQHF. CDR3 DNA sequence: TGTGCCAGCAGCCTGGGGGGGATTCAGCCCCAGCATTTT.

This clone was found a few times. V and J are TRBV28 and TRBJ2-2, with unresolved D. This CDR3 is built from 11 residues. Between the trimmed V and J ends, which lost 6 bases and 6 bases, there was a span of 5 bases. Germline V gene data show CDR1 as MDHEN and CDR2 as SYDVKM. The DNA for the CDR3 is TGTGCCAGCAGCCAGCCCGGGGAGCTGTTTTTT. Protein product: CASSQPGELFF.

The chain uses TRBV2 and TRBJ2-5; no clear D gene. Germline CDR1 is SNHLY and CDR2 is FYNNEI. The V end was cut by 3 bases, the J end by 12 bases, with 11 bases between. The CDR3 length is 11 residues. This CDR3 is CASSDRVLKYF. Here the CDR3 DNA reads TGTGCCAGCAGTGATAGAGTCCTGAAGTACTTC.

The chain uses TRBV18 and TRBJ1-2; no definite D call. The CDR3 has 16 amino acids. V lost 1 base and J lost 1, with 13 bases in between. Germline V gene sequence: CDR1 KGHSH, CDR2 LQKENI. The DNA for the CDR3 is TGTGCCAGCTCACCACTGAGGGTCAAGGTTAACTATGGCTACACCTTC. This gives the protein CASSPLRVKVNYGYTF. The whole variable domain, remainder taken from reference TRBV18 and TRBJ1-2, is NAGVMQNPRHLVRRRGQEARLRCSPMKGHSHVYWYRQLPEEGLKFMVYLQKENIIDESGMPKERFSAEFPKEGPSILRIQQVVRGDSAAYFCASSPLRVKVNYGYTFGSGTRLTVV.

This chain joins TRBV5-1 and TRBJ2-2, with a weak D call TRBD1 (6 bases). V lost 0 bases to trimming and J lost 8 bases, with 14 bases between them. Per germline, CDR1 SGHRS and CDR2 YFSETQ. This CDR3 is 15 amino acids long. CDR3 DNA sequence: TGCGCCAGCAGCTTGGGGCACAGGGATTCTGGGGAGCTGTTTTTT. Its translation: CASSLGHRDSGELFF.

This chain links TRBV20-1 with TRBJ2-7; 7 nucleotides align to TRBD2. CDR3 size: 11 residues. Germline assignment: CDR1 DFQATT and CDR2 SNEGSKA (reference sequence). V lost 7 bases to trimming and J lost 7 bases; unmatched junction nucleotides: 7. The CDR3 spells CSVAGVGEQYV. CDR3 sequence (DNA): TGCAGTGTGGCGGGGGTGGGAGAGCAGTACGTC.

Here the CDR3 DNA reads TGTGCCAGCAGCGACCCGGACCGTACGAACACCGGGGAGCTGTTTTTT. This encodes CASSDPDRTNTGELFF. The gene calls are TRBV9 and TRBJ2-2, with no clear D. Trimming took 3 bases from V and 0 from J, leaving 12 bases between them. The CDR3 contains 16 residues. CDR1 is SGDLS, CDR2 YYNGEE, per germline.

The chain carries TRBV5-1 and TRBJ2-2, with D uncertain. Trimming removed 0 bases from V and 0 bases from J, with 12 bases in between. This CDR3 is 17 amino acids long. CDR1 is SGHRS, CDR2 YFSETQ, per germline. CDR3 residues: CASSLDLLGANTGELFF. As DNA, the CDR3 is TGCGCCAGCAGCTTGGACCTCCTAGGCGCGAACACCGGGGAGCTGTTTTTT.

The CDR3 nucleotides read TGTGCCAGCAGAGAACAGGGGATCACTGAAGCTTTCTTT. It codes for CASREQGITEAFF. The rearrangement joins TRBV2 to TRBJ1-1; 7 nucleotides match TRBD1. The germline CDR1 and CDR2 sequences are SNHLY and FYNNEI. J was trimmed by 4 bases and V by 6 bases; bases with no gene match: 5. The CDR3 extends over 13 amino acids. Drawing the rest from reference TRBV2 and TRBJ1-1, the complete variable domain is EPEVTQTPSHQVTQMGQEVILRCVPISNHLYFYWYRQILGQKVEFLVSFYNNEISEKSEIFDDQFSVERPDGSNFTLKIRSTKLEDSAMYFCASREQGITEAFFGQGTRLTVV.